Below, 9 T cell receptor beta chains from the same sample are listed, as sequenced in a study of T cell responses to AZD1222 COVID-19 vaccine. Method: immunoSEQ multiplex PCR; TCRdb's copy keeps in-frame clones and lacks some. The sample shows roughly 150,000 clones, 90% to 95% of them seen only once. Specimen: peripheral blood, collected 28 days after the second AZD1222 dose. Source of these receptors: an adult who received the AZD1222 COVID-19 vaccine.

This chain's CDR3 is CASTRGFYGYTF. In DNA, the CDR3 is TGTGCCAGCACCCGGGGGTTCTATGGCTACACCTTC. This chain connects TRBV6-5 to TRBJ1-2, with TRBD1 as a possible D gene (5 bases). V was cut by 7 bases and J by 4 bases, with 10 bases left in between. CDR1 and CDR2 (germline): MNHEY, SVGAGI. This CDR3 comprises 12 residues.

The chain couples TRBV2 to TRBJ1-1; D unclear. The germline V gene has CDR1 SNHLY and CDR2 FYNNEI. Trimming cost V 3 bases and J 0 bases, with 14 bases left between them. CDR3 size: 16 residues. In nucleotides, the CDR3 is TGTGCCAGCAGTGATCCCCGGGCAGAGGTGAACACTGAAGCTTTCTTT. Its translation: CASSDPRAEVNTEAFF.

Note on this clone: Other DNA sequences in the same sample also yield this CDR3. This sequence joins TRBV7-9 and TRBJ2-3; D unclear. Germline V gene data show CDR1 as SEHNR and CDR2 as FQNEAQ (reference sequence). The V gene lost 1 base and the J gene lost 1 base, with 3 bases spanning the gap. The CDR3 spans 13 residues. CDR3 bases: TGTGCCAGCAGCTTAGTAGGCACAGATACGCAGTATTTT. This translates into CASSLVGTDTQYF.

This chain connects TRBV27 to TRBJ1-5, with unresolved D. This CDR3 has 14 amino acids. The V gene's germline CDR1 is MNHEY and CDR2 SMNVEV (reference sequence). V lost 8 bases and J lost 0, with 11 bases in between. The CDR3 here is CASGLPFSNQPQHF. CDR3 nucleotides: TGTGCCAGCGGACTACCCTTTAGCAATCAGCCCCAGCATTTT.

The chain couples TRBV6-1 to TRBJ1-1; weak D call: TRBD1 (5 bases). Trimming left V 2 bases short and J 3 bases short, with 13 bases between. Germline V gene sequence: CDR1 MNHNS, CDR2 SASEGT. This CDR3 comprises 15 residues. Here the CDR3 DNA reads TGTGCCAGCAGTGAAAGAAAGGGGACCTACACTGAAGCTTTCTTT. As protein: CASSERKGTYTEAFF.

In this sample, this clone turned up once. The chain recombines TRBV7-2 with TRBJ1-2; 10 positions match TRBD1. The junction had 3 bases not matched to a gene; V was cut back by 4 bases and J by 1 base. Germline CDR1 SGHTA, CDR2 FQGNSA. The CDR3 is 15 amino acids. The chain's CDR3 is CASSSGQGDNYGYTF. The CDR3 bases are TGTGCCAGCAGCTCCGGACAGGGGGATAACTATGGCTACACCTTC. The whole variable domain, remainder taken from reference TRBV7-2 and TRBJ1-2, is GAGVSQSPSNKVTEKGKDVELRCDPISGHTALYWYRQSLGQGLEFLIYFQGNSAPDKSGLPSDRFSAERTGGSVSTLTIQRTQQEDSAVYLCASSSGQGDNYGYTFGSGTRLTVV.

This chain joins TRBV19 and TRBJ2-5; D remains unclear. Per germline, CDR1 LNHDA and CDR2 SQIVND (reference sequence). The CDR3 totals 14 residues. With 5 bases removed from V and 6 bases from J, the gap between germline ends came to 16 bases. The CDR3 coding sequence is TGTGCCAGTAGTGCCGGCTCAAACAGACAGACCCAGTACTTC. Amino acid sequence: CASSAGSNRQTQYF.

The chain combines TRBV29-1 with TRBJ1-2; 8 bases are shared with TRBD1. The CDR3 has 13 residues. Trimming cost V 7 bases and J 7 bases; bases outside gene matches: 11. In germline, CDR1 is SQVTM, CDR2 ANQGSEA. As DNA, the CDR3 is TGCAGCGCTATGCTCGGGACAGGACTTGGCTACACCTTC. Protein: CSAMLGTGLGYTF.

V is TRBV28 and J is TRBJ1-1, with unresolved D. Between the trimmed V and J ends, which lost 1 base and 1 base, there was a span of 10 bases. The length of the CDR3 is 15 residues. Germline CDR1 MDHEN, CDR2 SYDVKM. As DNA, the CDR3 is TGTGCCAGCAGTTTATCAGACTACAGGAACACTGAAGCTTTCTTT. Its protein is CASSLSDYRNTEAFF.